The T cell receptor (beta chain) described here comes from a study of T cells after yellow fever vaccination. Looking at the study overall: Any fraction with a low cell number was prepared using SMART-Seq v4 Ultra Low Input.

The TCR cDNA carried a universal primer site and UMIs from 5'RACE template switching. TCRdb called the 5' RACE reads again in MiXCR, with one record for every CDR3 protein. The sample yields some 560,000 distinct CDR3 sequences, less than 20% seen once. V dropped 4 bases and J dropped 3 bases, with 11 bases sitting between them. The CDR3 has 13 residues. Germline CDR1 is SGHNT and CDR2 is YYREEE (reference sequence). The chain has TRBV5-4 and TRBJ2-7; tentative D call: TRBD2 (6 bases). The sequence was collected from a man younger than 35 who received the YFV17D yellow fever vaccine. The material sequenced was PBMCs, taken 5 days after the first yellow fever vaccination. This CDR3 is CASSPAGGYEQYF. In nucleotides, the CDR3 is TGTGCCAGCAGCCCAGCCGGGGGCTACGAGCAGTACTTC. Complete variable domain (other parts from reference TRBV5-4 and TRBJ2-7): ETGVTQSPTHLIKTRGQQVTLRCSSQSGHNTVSWYQQALGQGPQFIFQYYREEENGRGNFPPRFSGLQFPNYSSELNVNALELDDSALYLCASSPAGGYEQYFGPGTRLTVT.